This T cell receptor (beta chain) was captured in a study of blood T cell repertoires in COVID-19 (dated by TCRdb to 2020 to 2022). As for the study more broadly: Samples from collaborators originated in the United States, Italy and Spain and spanned both the acute and convalescent phases of COVID-19. The sample metadata nearly always contained a de-identified subject ID, COVID-19 status, age in years and sex. HLA class I and class II types, where available, came from metadata supplied by the sample provider rather than from assay-based typing. The repertoires were made available in a free public database intended to serve as a resource for research on the immune response to SARS-CoV-2. The samples were drawn from two sources: the first 160 participants of the ongoing ImmuneRACE study, and 950 to 1,500 subjects contributed by 6 global collaborators. The dataset comprised deeply sampled blood TCRbeta repertoires from subjects exposed to, actively infected with, or recovered from COVID-19. The prospective study material was composed of cDNA or gDNA derived from T cells, B-cell-depleted T cells, or PBMCs.

The immunoSEQ Assay, a bias-controlled multiplex PCR, was used to amplify TCRbeta CDR3 regions from genomic DNA. Turning to the authors' computational methods: The number of nucleated cells in each sample was estimated from the amplification of reference gene primers within the assay. To quantify the absolute abundance of each unique TCRbeta CDR3 rearrangement, sequence reads were collapsed and filtered. For each sample, productive Simpson clonality was calculated as the square root of Simpson's diversity index across productive rearrangements. In TCRdb, the immuneACCESS table is reduced to in-frame sequences with V and J assigned. These tables do not hold every clone; where another copy was compared, an unresolved V gene accounts for under half, and the others remain unexplained. That table gives V, J and clone size, and the DNA gave D and trimming. Within this sample are fewer than 300,000 clones, with under 90% of them counted one time only. The ten largest clones add up to roughly 3.1% of the sample.

Collaborating institutions collected whole blood in K2EDTA tubes following their own protocols. For TCRbeta analysis, collaborators shipped samples as frozen whole blood, isolated PBMCs, or DNA extracted from either of those sample types. The research as a whole found: Clinical and demographic metadata were provided uncurated, with the amount varying by source and participant.

On this clone: This receptor's antigen is unknown. Within one base of it there is no much larger clone, and no base qualities were kept.

Sequences were obtained from peripheral blood. The receptor comes from a woman aged 18-29 years with acute or convalescent COVID-19.

The CDR3 is CASSRTSGRAYSTDTQYF. The bases read TGTGCCAGTAGTAGGACTAGCGGGAGGGCTTATAGCACAGATACGCAGTATTTT. The chain couples TRBV19 to TRBJ2-3; 15 middle bases align to TRBD2. According to the germline V gene (reference sequence), CDR1 reads LNHDA and CDR2 reads SQIVND. From the cysteine through the phenylalanine, the CDR3 covers 18 amino acids. The entry retains the CDR3 DNA only, 54 bases that are in frame from base 1. Germline trimming: 4 bases from V, 0 bases from J; junction bases outside gene matches: 5.